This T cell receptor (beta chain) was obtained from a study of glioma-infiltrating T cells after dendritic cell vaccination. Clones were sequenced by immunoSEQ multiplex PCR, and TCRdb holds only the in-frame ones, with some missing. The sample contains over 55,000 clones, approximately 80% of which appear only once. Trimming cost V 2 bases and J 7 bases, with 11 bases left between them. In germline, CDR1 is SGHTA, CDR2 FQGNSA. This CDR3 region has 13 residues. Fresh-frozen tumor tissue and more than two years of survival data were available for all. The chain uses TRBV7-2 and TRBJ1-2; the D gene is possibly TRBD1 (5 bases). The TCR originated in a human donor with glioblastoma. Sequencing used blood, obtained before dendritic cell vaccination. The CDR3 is CASSLSQGSGYTF. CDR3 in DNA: TGTGCCAGCAGCTTAAGCCAGGGATCTGGCTACACCTTC.